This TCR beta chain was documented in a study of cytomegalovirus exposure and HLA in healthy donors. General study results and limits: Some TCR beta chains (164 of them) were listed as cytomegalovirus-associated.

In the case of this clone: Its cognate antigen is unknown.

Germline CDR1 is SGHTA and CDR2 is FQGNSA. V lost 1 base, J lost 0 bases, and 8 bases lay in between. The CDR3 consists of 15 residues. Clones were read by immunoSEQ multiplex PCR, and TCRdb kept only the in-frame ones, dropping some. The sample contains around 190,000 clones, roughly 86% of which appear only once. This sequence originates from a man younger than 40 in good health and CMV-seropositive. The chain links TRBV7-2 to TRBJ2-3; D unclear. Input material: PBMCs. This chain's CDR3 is CASSLVIDSTDTQYF. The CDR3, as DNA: TGTGCCAGCAGCTTAGTAATCGACAGCACAGATACGCAGTATTTT.